These 9 T cell receptor beta chains were all obtained from the same sample, sequenced in a study of blood T cell repertoires in COVID-19. Libraries were prepared by immunoSEQ multiplex PCR; TCRdb keeps only in-frame clonotypes and omits some of them. This table has some 240,000 clones, approximately 83% appearing once. The sample comprised PBMCs or T cells enriched from blood (not recorded which). Receptors originate from a woman aged 40 to 55 with acute COVID-19.

V gene TRBV5-1 combines with J gene TRBJ2-1; D call uncertain. The CDR3 sequence is 14 residues long. V was pared by 4 bases and J by 7 bases, with 15 bases between. Germline values: CDR1 SGHRS, CDR2 YFSETQ. CDR3 in amino acids: CASSNIPQTNEQFF. DNA of the CDR3: TGCGCCAGCAGCAATATCCCGCAAACAAATGAGCAGTTCTTC.

This chain connects TRBV5-1 to TRBJ1-6, with TRBD1 matching 11 bases. There are 15 residues in the CDR3. Germline loops: CDR1 SGHRS, CDR2 YFSETQ. V lost 1 base to trimming and J lost 9 bases; unmatched junction nucleotides: 3. DNA for the CDR3: TGCGCCAGCAGCTTGTCGGACAGGGGGCTTTCACCCCTCCACTTT. Its protein product is CASSLSDRGLSPLHF.

The V call is TRBV20-1, the J call TRBJ2-2; unclear D gene. CDR1 is DFQATT, CDR2 SNEGSKA, per germline (reference sequence). V lost 3 bases, J lost 1 base, and 6 bases lay in between. This CDR3 is built from 13 residues. CDR3 in amino acids: CSASSVNTGELFF. The CDR3 region has the DNA TGCAGTGCTAGTTCGGTGAACACCGGGGAGCTGTTTTTT.

V is TRBV5-1 and J is TRBJ2-5, with TRBD1 matching 8 bases. This CDR3 comprises 14 residues. The ends lost 3 bases at V and 5 bases at J; junction bases unmatched: 6. Germline V CDR1 and CDR2: SGHRS, YFSETQ. The DNA of the CDR3 is TGCGCCAGCAGCTCCAGGGGGCCGTGGGAGACCCAGTACTTC. Its protein product is CASSSRGPWETQYF.

This chain joins TRBV28 and TRBJ2-2, with 9 bases aligning to TRBD2. Germline V CDR1 and CDR2: MDHEN, SYDVKM. Trimming removed 3 bases from V and 1 base from J; junction bases left unmatched: 3. This CDR3 has 16 residues. The CDR3 sequence is CASSLWREGNTGELFF. In DNA, the CDR3 is TGTGCCAGCAGTTTGTGGCGGGAGGGGAACACCGGGGAGCTGTTTTTT.

This clone has at least ten counts. This rearrangement joins TRBV30 to TRBJ2-7, with 7 bases aligning to TRBD1. The CDR3 has 12 residues. The germline V gene encodes CDR1 GTSNPN and CDR2 SVGIG (reference sequence). After removal of 8 bases from V and 0 bases from J, the junction contained 4 bases not matched to a gene. CDR3 sequence reads: CARRDSSYEQYF. The CDR3 DNA follows: TGTGCCCGAAGGGACAGCTCCTACGAGCAGTACTTC.

This chain uses TRBV7-2 with TRBJ1-5, with D tentatively TRBD1 (5 bases). Germline CDR1 and CDR2: SGHTA and FQGNSA. The CDR3 contains 16 residues. V lost 1 base to trimming and J lost 8 bases, with 18 bases between them. The CDR3 DNA follows: TGTGCCAGCAGCTTAGGTGAGGGGAGGGCTCTTGAGCCCCAGCATTTT. This sequence encodes CASSLGEGRALEPQHF.

This chain uses TRBV7-2 with TRBJ1-5, with 9 bases lining up with TRBD1. The CDR3 loop spans 14 amino acids. V shed 5 bases, J shed 6 bases, and the junction held 5 bases outside the gene matches. Germline V gene sequence: CDR1 SGHTA, CDR2 FQGNSA. The CDR3 DNA reads as TGTGCCAGCAGCCAGGGACAGGGAGGTCAGCCCCAGCATTTT. This codes for CASSQGQGGQPQHF.

This chain links TRBV21-1 with TRBJ2-6; the tabulated D call, TRBD1, remains unverified against the DNA. TRBV21-1 is noted as a pseudogene. This CDR3 comprises 18 residues. The CDR3 region is CASSPRAGGNSGANVLTF. Here the CDR3 DNA reads TGTGCCAGCAGCCCCCGGGCAGGGGGGAACTCTGGGGCCAACGTCCTGACTTTC.